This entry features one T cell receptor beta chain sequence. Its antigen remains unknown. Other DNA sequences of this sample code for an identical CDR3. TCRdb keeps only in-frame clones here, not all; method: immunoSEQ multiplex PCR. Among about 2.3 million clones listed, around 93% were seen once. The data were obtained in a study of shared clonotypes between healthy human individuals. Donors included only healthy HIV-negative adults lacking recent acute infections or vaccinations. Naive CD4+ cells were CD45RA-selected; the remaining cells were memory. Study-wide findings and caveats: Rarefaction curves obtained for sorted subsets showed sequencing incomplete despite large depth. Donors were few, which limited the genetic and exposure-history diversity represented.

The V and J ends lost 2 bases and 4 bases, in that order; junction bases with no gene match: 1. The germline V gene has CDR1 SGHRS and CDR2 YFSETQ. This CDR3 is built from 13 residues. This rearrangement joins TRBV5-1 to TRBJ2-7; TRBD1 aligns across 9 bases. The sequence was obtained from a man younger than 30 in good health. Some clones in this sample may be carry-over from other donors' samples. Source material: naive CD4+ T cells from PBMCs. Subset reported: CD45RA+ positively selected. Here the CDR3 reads CASSLQGAYEQYF. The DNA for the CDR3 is TGCGCCAGCAGCTTACAGGGGGCGTACGAGCAGTACTTC.